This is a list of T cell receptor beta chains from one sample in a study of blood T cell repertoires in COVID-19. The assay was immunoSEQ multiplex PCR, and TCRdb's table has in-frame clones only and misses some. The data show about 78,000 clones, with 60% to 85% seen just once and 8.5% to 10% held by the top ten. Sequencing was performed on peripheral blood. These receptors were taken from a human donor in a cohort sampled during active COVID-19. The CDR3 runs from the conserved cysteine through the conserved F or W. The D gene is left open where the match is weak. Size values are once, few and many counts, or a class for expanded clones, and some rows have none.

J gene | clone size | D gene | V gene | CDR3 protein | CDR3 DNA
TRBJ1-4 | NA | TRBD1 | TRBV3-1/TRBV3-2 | CASSRSKGAATNEKLFF | TGTGCCAGCAGCCGCTCCAAGGGGGCCGCAACTAATGAAAAACTGTTTTTT
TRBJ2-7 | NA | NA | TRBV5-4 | CASSSQGYEQYF | TGTGCCAGCAGCTCGCAGGGTTACGAGCAGTACTTC
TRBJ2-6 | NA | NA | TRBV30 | CAWTNQGTGANVLTF | TGTGCCTGGACGAACCAGGGCACCGGGGCCAACGTCCTGACTTTC
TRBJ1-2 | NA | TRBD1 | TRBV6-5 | CASSSGQYYGYTF | TGTGCCAGCAGCTCGGGACAGTACTATGGCTACACCTTC
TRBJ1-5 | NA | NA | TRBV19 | CASSMGGASGSQPQHF | TGTGCCAGTAGTATGGGGGGGGCGTCAGGGAGTCAGCCCCAGCATTTT
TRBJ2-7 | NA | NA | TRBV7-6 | CASSLARTFGGPSYEQYF | TGTGCCAGCAGCTTAGCGCGGACCTTCGGGGGGCCCTCCTACGAGCAGTACTTC
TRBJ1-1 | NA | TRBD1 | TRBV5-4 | CASSVQGARAAAFF | TGTGCCAGCAGCGTTCAGGGGGCGCGAGCTGCGGCTTTCTTT
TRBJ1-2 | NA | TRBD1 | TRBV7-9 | CASSWSLTGGPGYTF | TGTGCCAGCAGCTGGAGCCTCACAGGGGGCCCCGGCTACACCTTC
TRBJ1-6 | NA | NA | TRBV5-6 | CASSRTAKRSSYNSPLHF | TGTGCCAGCAGCCGGACAGCCAAAAGGAGCTCCTATAATTCACCCCTCCACTTT
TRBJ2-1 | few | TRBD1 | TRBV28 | CASKRQGKSNEQFF | TGTGCCAGCAAACGACAGGGGAAGAGCAATGAGCAGTTCTTC
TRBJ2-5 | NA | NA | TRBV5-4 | CASSLWKGGLQETQYF | TGTGCCAGCAGCTTGTGGAAGGGGGGGTTACAAGAGACCCAGTACTTC
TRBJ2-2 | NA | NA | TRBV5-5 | CASSLGFGPTGELFF | TGTGCCAGCAGCTTGGGGTTTGGGCCCACCGGGGAGCTGTTTTTT
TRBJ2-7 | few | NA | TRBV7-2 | CASSLDRTYEQYF | TGTGCCAGCAGCTTAGACAGGACCTACGAGCAGTACTTC
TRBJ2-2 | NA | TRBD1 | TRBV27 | CASTRDRGQEVGTGELFF | TGTGCCAGCACCCGGGACAGGGGGCAGGAAGTGGGCACCGGGGAGCTGTTTTTT
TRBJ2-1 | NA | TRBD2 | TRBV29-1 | CSVAPSGGGYNEQFF | TGCAGCGTTGCGCCTAGCGGGGGGGGATACAATGAGCAGTTCTTC
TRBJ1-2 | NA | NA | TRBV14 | CASSQRTDPNYGYTF | TGTGCCAGCAGCCAGAGAACAGACCCTAACTATGGCTACACCTTC
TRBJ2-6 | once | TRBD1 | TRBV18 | CASSPSSGTGASGANVLTF | TGTGCCAGCTCACCATCATCTGGGACAGGGGCCTCTGGGGCCAACGTCCTGACTTTC
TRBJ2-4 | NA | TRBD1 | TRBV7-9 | CASSSWTGSAKNIQYF | TGTGCCAGCAGCTCATGGACAGGATCAGCAAAAAACATTCAGTACTTC
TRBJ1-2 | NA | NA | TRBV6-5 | CASTLSPTVYGYTF | TGTGCCAGCACCCTAAGCCCCACGGTCTATGGCTACACCTTC
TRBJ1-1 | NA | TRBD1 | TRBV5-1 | CASSLDPAGGLLTEAFF | TGCGCCAGCAGCTTGGACCCTGCAGGGGGCTTGCTCACTGAAGCTTTCTTT
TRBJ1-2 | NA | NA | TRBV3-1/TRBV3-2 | CASSLNGPRLSNYGYTF | TGTGCCAGCAGCCTCAATGGCCCGAGACTATCTAACTATGGCTACACCTTC
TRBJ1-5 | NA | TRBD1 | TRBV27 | CASSFLGTGERGIINQPQHF | TGTGCCAGCAGTTTTTTGGGGACAGGGGAAAGGGGGATTATTAATCAGCCCCAGCATTTT
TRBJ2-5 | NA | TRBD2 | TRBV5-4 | CASSLYLAGNPGETQYF | TGTGCCAGCAGCCTCTACCTAGCGGGGAACCCCGGAGAGACCCAGTACTTC
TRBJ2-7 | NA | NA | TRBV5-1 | CASSLDWRGTYEQYF | TGCGCCAGCAGCTTGGATTGGCGGGGTACCTACGAGCAGTACTTC
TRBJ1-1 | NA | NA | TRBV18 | CASSPTPGTNTEAFF | TGTGCCAGCTCACCAACCCCGGGAACGAACACTGAAGCTTTCTTT
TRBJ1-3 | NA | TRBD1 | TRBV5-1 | CASSIGQGAGNTIYF | TGCGCCAGCAGCATAGGACAGGGCGCTGGAAACACCATATATTTT
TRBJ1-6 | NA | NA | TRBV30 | CAWSIGGSPLHF | TGTGCCTGGAGTATAGGGGGTTCACCCCTCCACTTT
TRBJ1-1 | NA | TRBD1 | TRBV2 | CASSGPRDRGRGTEAFF | TGTGCCAGCAGCGGACCCCGGGACAGGGGGCGAGGGACTGAAGCTTTCTTT
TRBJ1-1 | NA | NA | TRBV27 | CASSYREGAEAFF | TGTGCCAGCAGCTACAGGGAAGGCGCTGAAGCTTTCTTT
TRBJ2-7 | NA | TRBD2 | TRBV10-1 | CASSPGGYEQYF | TGCGCCAGCAGCCCGGGGGGGTACGAGCAGTACTTC
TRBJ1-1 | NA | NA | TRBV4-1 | CASSRSEELLGAEAFF | TGCGCCAGCAGCCGTTCCGAGGAGCTCCTCGGGGCTGAAGCTTTCTTT
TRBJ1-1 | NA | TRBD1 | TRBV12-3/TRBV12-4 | CASSYYRGTEAFF | TGTGCCAGCAGTTACTACAGGGGTACTGAAGCTTTCTTT
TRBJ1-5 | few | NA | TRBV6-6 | CASADGDIGNQPQHF | TGTGCCAGCGCCGACGGGGATATTGGGAATCAGCCCCAGCATTTT
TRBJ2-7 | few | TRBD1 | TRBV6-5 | CASQPTGQHYEQYF | TGTGCCAGCCAACCCACGGGACAGCACTACGAGCAGTACTTC
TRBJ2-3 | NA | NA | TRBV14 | CASSPRLADTQYF | TGTGCCAGCAGTCCTAGGTTGGCGGATACGCAGTATTTT
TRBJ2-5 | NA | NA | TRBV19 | CASKRGSQETQYF | TGTGCCAGTAAAAGGGGATCCCAAGAGACCCAGTACTTC
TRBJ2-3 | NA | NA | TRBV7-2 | CASSLVRGSTDTQYF | TGTGCCAGCAGCTTAGTGCGGGGTAGCACAGATACGCAGTATTTT
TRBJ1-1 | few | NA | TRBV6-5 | CASSPRIPNTEAFF | TGTGCCAGCAGTCCCAGGATACCGAACACTGAAGCTTTCTTT
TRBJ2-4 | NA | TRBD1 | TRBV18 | CASSVQGGKNIQYF | TGTGCCAGCTCAGTACAGGGGGGCAAAAACATTCAGTACTTC
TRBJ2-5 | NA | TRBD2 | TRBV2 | CASSEAIAGGQETQYF | TGTGCCAGCAGTGAAGCGATAGCGGGGGGCCAAGAGACCCAGTACTTC
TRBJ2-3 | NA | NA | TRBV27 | CASRGGLEVTDTQYF | TGTGCCAGCAGGGGAGGACTGGAAGTCACAGATACGCAGTATTTT
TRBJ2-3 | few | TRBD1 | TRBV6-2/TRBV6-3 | CASSLVTGGTDTQYF | TGTGCCAGCAGCCTAGTGACAGGGGGCACAGATACGCAGTATTTT
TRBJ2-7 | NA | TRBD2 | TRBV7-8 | CASSPLRTSTSETYEQYF | TGTGCCAGCAGCCCTCTCCGAACTTCGACTAGCGAGACCTACGAGCAGTACTTC
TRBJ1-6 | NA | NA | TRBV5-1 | CASTDMDDSPLHF | TGCGCCAGCACCGACATGGATGATTCACCCCTCCACTTT
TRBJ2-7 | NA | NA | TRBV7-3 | CASSPGGSYEQYF | TGTGCCAGCAGCCCCGGGGGATCCTACGAGCAGTACTTC
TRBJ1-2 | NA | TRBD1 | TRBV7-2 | CASRVGEQGAGYTF | TGTGCCAGCAGAGTCGGGGAACAGGGGGCGGGCTACACCTTC
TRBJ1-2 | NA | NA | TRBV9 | CASSVGPMTVYGYTF | TGTGCCAGCAGCGTAGGGCCGATGACAGTCTATGGCTACACCTTC
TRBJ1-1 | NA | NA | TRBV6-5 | CASSYGHRANTEAFF | TGTGCCAGCAGTTACGGACACCGGGCTAACACTGAAGCTTTCTTT
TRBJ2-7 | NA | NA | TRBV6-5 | CASLTDRQPYEQYF | TGTGCCAGCCTAACGGACAGACAGCCTTACGAGCAGTACTTC
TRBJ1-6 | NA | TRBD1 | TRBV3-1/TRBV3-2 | CASSRLLQGNSPLHF | TGTGCCAGCAGCCGGCTACTACAGGGGAATTCACCCCTCCACTTT
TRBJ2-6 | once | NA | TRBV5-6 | CASETGLGANVLTF | TGTGCCAGCGAGACGGGACTTGGGGCCAACGTCCTGACTTTC
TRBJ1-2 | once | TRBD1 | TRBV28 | CASSSPLTPTGGERGYTF | TGTGCCAGCAGTTCCCCTTTAACCCCTACAGGGGGCGAACGAGGCTACACCTTC